Below, one T cell receptor beta chain is given with its context. Each patient experienced a relapse that followed autologous stem cell transplantation, and brentuximab vedotin exposure varied. The data stem from a study of PD-1 blockade in classical Hodgkin lymphoma. The protocol was immunoSEQ multiplex PCR, while the TCRdb copy is restricted to in-frame clones and leaves out a portion. The sample includes approximately 12,000 clones, around 84% of them seen just once. The material sequenced was peripheral blood mononuclear cells (PBMCs), taken at baseline. This TCR derives from a human donor with classical Hodgkin lymphoma.

DNA of the CDR3: TGTGCCAGCAGTTTATCGGGGCAGATGAACACTGAAGCTTTCTTT. The encoded protein is CASSLSGQMNTEAFF. This rearrangement joins TRBV27 to TRBJ1-1; D may be TRBD1 (5 bases). The CDR3 has 15 amino acids. Trimming removed 0 bases from V and 0 bases from J, with 8 bases in between. CDR1 is MNHEY, CDR2 SMNVEV, per germline (reference sequence).